This is a list of T cell receptor beta chains from one sample in a study of OX40 agonist ivuxolimab in advanced cancers. This table comes from immunoSEQ multiplex PCR, and its TCRdb copy is limited to in-frame clones, with some not included. The sample records 57,000 or so clones, about 82% being singletons. The material sequenced was CD4+ or CD8+ T cells sorted from blood, taken in a trial of the OX40 agonist ivuxolimab. The receptors stem from an adult with an advanced solid tumor such as melanoma, head and neck, liver or kidney cancer. Both conserved end residues are part of each CDR3. D genes are given only for firm matches. Not all rows give a size; the values are once, few, many and, for expanded clones, a class.

clone_size	v_call	j_call	d_call	cdr3_nt	cdr3_aa
.	TRBV11-3	TRBJ1-3	.	TGTGCCAGCACCCTGGCAGCTGGAAACACCATATATTTT	CASTLAAGNTIYF
.	TRBV18	TRBJ2-3	.	TGTGCCAGCTCACTAAGCCAGGGCGGGGGCCGCACAGATACGCAGTATTTT	CASSLSQGGGRTDTQYF
.	TRBV9	TRBJ2-7	.	TGTGCCGGCAGCGTCGTTCCTCAGGGCTACGAGCAGTACTTC	CAGSVVPQGYEQYF
once	TRBV5-6	TRBJ1-2	.	TGTGCCAGCAGCTTGGCAGGGGTCCATGGCTACACCTTC	CASSLAGVHGYTF
.	TRBV28	TRBJ2-7	TRBD1	TGTGCCGGGGGGCCGGGACAGGGAAGTCTCTACGAGCAGTACTTC	CAGGPGQGSLYEQYF
.	TRBV6-5	TRBJ1-5	.	TGTGCCAGCAGGCCCGCGGGGGAGGATCAGCCCCAGCATTTT	CASRPAGEDQPQHF
.	TRBV28	TRBJ2-1	TRBD2	TGTGCCAGCAGTACCCCTTCCGGAGCGGGGGGACGGAATGAGCAGTTCTTC	CASSTPSGAGGRNEQFF
.	TRBV5-1	TRBJ1-3	TRBD1	TGCGCCAGCAGCGGGCAGGGGGTCTCTGGAAACACCATATATTTT	CASSGQGVSGNTIYF
.	TRBV28	TRBJ1-2	TRBD1	TGTGCCAGCAGGGCCCTCGGGACAGAGAACTATGGCTACACCTTC	CASRALGTENYGYTF
once	TRBV11-2	TRBJ2-1	TRBD1	TGTGCCAGCAGCCCCGACAGGGCCACCTACAATGAGCAGTTCTTC	CASSPDRATYNEQFF